One and the same sample provided the 20 T cell receptor beta chains below, sequenced in a study of cytotoxic CD8 clonotypes in ibrutinib-treated CLL. Generated by immunoSEQ multiplex PCR, the TCRdb table keeps only in-frame clones and is missing some. The sample lists 300,000 to 350,000 clones; 70% to 80% were seen once. This sample comprised PBMCs, obtained before ibrutinib treatment. These receptors all stem from a human donor with chronic lymphocytic leukemia.

V and J are TRBV30 and TRBJ2-7; D is uncertain. The CDR3 totals 11 residues. Trimming took off 4 bases at V and 0 bases at J, with 4 bases between the two ends. The V gene's germline CDR1 is GTSNPN and CDR2 SVGIG (reference sequence). CDR3 loop: CAWKGSYEQYF. DNA for the CDR3: TGTGCCTGGAAAGGCTCCTACGAGCAGTACTTC.

The J gene is TRBJ2-5, the V gene TRBV5-6; D is unclear. V was trimmed by 4 bases and J by 0 bases, leaving 7 bases between them. This CDR3 contains 13 residues. Germline CDR1 reads SGHDT; CDR2 reads YYEEEE. CDR3 residues: CASSPLNQETQYF. CDR3 nucleotides: TGTGCCAGCAGCCCGCTGAACCAAGAGACCCAGTACTTC.

This chain connects TRBV18 to TRBJ2-3; D ambiguous. This CDR3 has 14 amino acids. The V end lost 0 bases, the J end lost 4 bases, and 8 bases lay between the germline ends. Germline V CDR1 and CDR2: KGHSH, LQKENI. This chain's CDR3 is CASSPPSRADTQYF. The DNA for the CDR3 is TGTGCCAGCTCACCACCGTCTAGGGCAGATACGCAGTATTTT.

This sequence joins TRBV10-3 and TRBJ2-5; 14 bases fit TRBD2. The CDR3 runs to 16 residues. Germline CDR1 is ENHRY and CDR2 is SYGVKD. V gave up 4 bases and J gave up 1 base; unmatched junction bases: 2. The CDR3 nucleotides read TGTGCCATCAGTGGGACTAGCGGGAGGATCCAAGAGACCCAGTACTTC. Its translation: CAISGTSGRIQETQYF.

This clone was observed once. This chain links TRBV4-2 with TRBJ1-3; no reliable D call. The CDR3 spans 17 residues. The germline V gene encodes CDR1 LGHNA and CDR2 YNFKEQ. Trimming removed 0 bases from V and 0 bases from J, with 12 bases in between. The CDR3 DNA sequence: TGTGCCAGCAGCCAAGAAGTACGAAACCCCTCTGGAAACACCATATATTTT. This translates into CASSQEVRNPSGNTIYF.

The chain is built from TRBV11-2 and TRBJ1-1; D is undetermined. Germline assignment: CDR1 SGHAT and CDR2 FQNNGV. The ends were cut back, 2 bases at V and 1 base at J, with 14 bases in the middle. The CDR3 loop spans 16 amino acids. The CDR3 loop is CASSLSRTTWNTEAFF. The CDR3 DNA sequence: TGTGCCAGCAGCTTAAGCCGAACGACCTGGAACACTGAAGCTTTCTTT.

This chain joins TRBV21-1 and TRBJ2-3; the DNA was not used to check the table's D call, TRBD2. TRBV21-1 is a pseudogene. CDR3 length equals 19 residues. The CDR3 protein is CASSQVIRAGLGGTDTQYF. The CDR3, as DNA: TGTGCCAGCAGCCAAGTAATTCGAGCGGGATTGGGGGGCACAGATACGCAGTATTTT.

The rearrangement links TRBV7-2 to TRBJ2-7, with 7 bases identical to TRBD2. Trimming cost V 7 bases and J 1 base; bases outside gene matches: 7. CDR3 length: 14 residues. Germline V gene sequence: CDR1 SGHTA, CDR2 FQGNSA. CDR3 loop: CASNVGGWSYEQYF. The CDR3 bases are TGTGCCAGCAACGTGGGGGGGTGGTCCTACGAGCAGTACTTC.

This chain uses TRBV5-1 with TRBJ2-1; tentative D call: TRBD2 (5 bases). Looked up from germline, CDR1 is SGHRS and CDR2 is YFSETQ. With 4 bases removed from V and 3 bases from J, the gap between germline ends came to 11 bases. This CDR3 has 14 residues. This CDR3 is CASSHGVYYNEQFF. CDR3 coding DNA: TGCGCCAGCAGCCACGGGGTCTACTACAATGAGCAGTTCTTC.

This clone appeared a few times. The genes are TRBV6-6 and TRBJ2-1; D is possibly TRBD2 (6 bases). V shed 5 bases and J shed 14 bases, with 22 bases lying between them. Germline CDR1 reads MNHNY; CDR2 reads SVGAGI (reference sequence). The CDR3 extends over 14 amino acids. The CDR3 protein is CASSPVGGGRVKFF. The CDR3 nucleotides are TGTGCCAGCAGTCCCGTGGGAGGAGGGAGAGTAAAGTTCTTC.

J is TRBJ2-5 and V is TRBV28; either TRBD1 or TRBD2 may supply D (6 bases each). The CDR3 is 14 amino acids. The germline V and J ends were trimmed by 5 bases and 3 bases, with 13 bases remaining between them. Germline CDR1 is MDHEN and CDR2 is SYDVKM. The CDR3 DNA is TGTGCCAGCAGTCCCGGGGGCAGTGAAGAGACCCAGTACTTC. It translates to CASSPGGSEETQYF.

The chain carries TRBV6-6 and TRBJ2-5; D may be TRBD1 or TRBD2 (5 bases each). There are 16 residues in the CDR3. V was trimmed by 0 bases and J by 2 bases, leaving 13 bases between them. Germline V gives CDR1 MNHNY, CDR2 SVGAGI (reference sequence). The CDR3 loop reads CASSYSFGARQETQYF. The CDR3 DNA reads TGTGCCAGCAGTTACTCGTTCGGGGCTCGTCAAGAGACCCAGTACTTC.

The V gene is TRBV29-1, the J gene TRBJ2-1; D gene ambiguous. This CDR3 has 14 amino acids. Germline V gives CDR1 SQVTM, CDR2 ANQGSEA. Trimming removed 4 bases at V and 0 bases at J, with 10 bases between. The CDR3 DNA is TGCAGCGTTGGGGGTAGCCGCTCCTACAATGAGCAGTTCTTC. Its protein product is CSVGGSRSYNEQFF.

The V gene is TRBV6-6, the J gene TRBJ2-3, with D perhaps assigned TRBD1 or TRBD2 (5 bases each). V lost 0 bases and J 5 bases, leaving 12 bases between the germline ends. The CDR3 covers 15 residues. The germline CDR1 and CDR2 sequences are MNHNY and SVGAGI (reference sequence). For the CDR3, the DNA is TGTGCCAGCAGTTACTCCTCGGGACGGGGAGATACGCAGTATTTT. Its protein product is CASSYSSGRGDTQYF.

This clone was counted between two and nine times. The DNA of the CDR3 is TGCGCCAGCAGCCGACAATCGCAGCCCAGCACAGATACGCAGTATTTT. Its translation is CASSRQSQPSTDTQYF. The chain employs TRBV4-3 and TRBJ2-3, with D hard to call. Trimming removed 4 bases from V and 0 bases from J, with 14 bases in between. The CDR3 loop spans 16 amino acids. The germline CDR1 and CDR2 sequences are LGHNA and YSLEER.

This clone came up once. In DNA form, the CDR3 reads TGTGCCAGCAGCGTAGCTACGAGAAGCGGACAAGAGACCCAGTACTTC. Translated, it gives CASSVATRSGQETQYF. This rearrangement joins TRBV9 to TRBJ2-5; maybe TRBD2 (5 bases). V lost 0 bases to trimming and J lost 2 bases, with 14 bases between them. Per the germline V gene, CDR1 is SGDLS and CDR2 is YYNGEE. This CDR3 has 16 amino acids.

This chain links TRBV5-8 with TRBJ2-3, with D tentatively TRBD1 or TRBD2 (5 bases each). V was trimmed by 3 bases and J by 0 bases, leaving 11 bases between them. The germline V gene encodes CDR1 SGHTS and CDR2 YDEGEE. The CDR3 has 15 amino acids. The CDR3 DNA reads TGTGCCAGCAGCTGGGGGTCCGGGAGCACAGATACGCAGTATTTT. Protein: CASSWGSGSTDTQYF.

V usage is TRBV9 and J usage is TRBJ2-1; TRBD2 might be the D (6 bases). V shed 4 bases and J shed 5 bases, with 16 bases lying between them. CDR1 and CDR2 from the germline V gene are SGDLS and YYNGEE. CDR3 size: 15 residues. CDR3 amino acids: CASSTTWASDNEQFF. The CDR3 nucleotides are TGTGCCAGCAGCACGACATGGGCTAGCGACAATGAGCAGTTCTTC.

V usage is TRBV5-1 and J usage is TRBJ2-7; D might be TRBD1 (5 bases). The CDR3 loop spans 17 amino acids. The V gene lost 0 bases and the J gene lost 2 bases, with 18 bases spanning the gap. In germline, CDR1 is SGHRS, CDR2 YFSETQ. CDR3 amino acids: CASSLAGLSWTTYEQYF. DNA of the CDR3: TGCGCCAGCAGCTTGGCGGGTTTGAGCTGGACAACCTACGAGCAGTACTTC. The full variable domain, in which reference TRBV5-1 and TRBJ2-7 provide the parts outside the CDR3, is KAGVTQTPRYLIKTRGQQVTLSCSPISGHRSVSWYQQTPGQGLQFLFEYFSETQRNKGNFPGRFSGRQFSNSRSEMNVSTLELGDSALYLCASSLAGLSWTTYEQYFGPGTRLTVT.

The chain uses TRBV4-3 and TRBJ2-4; 8 nucleotides match TRBD1. The germline CDR1 and CDR2 sequences are LGHNA and YSLEER. After removal of 4 bases from V and 8 bases from J, the junction contained 4 bases not matched to a gene. The CDR3 is 13 residues long. The CDR3, as DNA: TGCGCCAGCAGCCCGGACAGGGCCGACATTCAGTACTTC. Protein: CASSPDRADIQYF.